Each of the 3 T cell receptor beta chains below was sequenced from the same sample in a study of T cell changes during pregnancy in multiple sclerosis. Method: immunoSEQ multiplex PCR; TCRdb's copy keeps in-frame clones and lacks some. The sample has more than 30,000 clones; 80% to 90% are singletons. The material sequenced was CD8+ T cells from peripheral blood mononuclear cells, taken in the first trimester of pregnancy. The receptors originated from a female donor with multiple sclerosis, enrolled in a pregnancy study.

The rearrangement links TRBV19 to TRBJ1-6; D unclear. Germline V gives CDR1 LNHDA, CDR2 SQIVND (reference sequence). Trimming stripped 0 bases from V and 10 bases from J, with 7 bases between. The CDR3 is 13 amino acids. The CDR3 DNA reads as TGTGCCAGTAGTATAGATCCAAAATCACCCCTCCACTTT. Its protein is CASSIDPKSPLHF.

This clone has a handful of counts. The chain carries TRBV11-2 and TRBJ1-2; no clear D gene. The CDR3 is 16 residues long. CDR1 SGHAT and CDR2 FQNNGV come from the germline V gene. Trimming cost V 2 bases and J 6 bases, with 19 bases left between them. CDR3 DNA: TGTGCCAGCAGCTTAACCCCTCACCCGGTCGCTGATGGCTACACCTTC. Encoded protein: CASSLTPHPVADGYTF.

V and J are TRBV23-1 and TRBJ2-4; D is undetermined. TRBV23-1 is an ORF; its function is uncertain. This CDR3 spans 17 amino acids. Trimming took 0 bases from V and 2 from J, leaving 14 bases between them. CDR3 residues: CASSQSSPRLSKNIQYF. CDR3 bases: TGCGCCAGCAGTCAATCGTCTCCCAGGTTGTCCAAAAACATTCAGTACTTC.